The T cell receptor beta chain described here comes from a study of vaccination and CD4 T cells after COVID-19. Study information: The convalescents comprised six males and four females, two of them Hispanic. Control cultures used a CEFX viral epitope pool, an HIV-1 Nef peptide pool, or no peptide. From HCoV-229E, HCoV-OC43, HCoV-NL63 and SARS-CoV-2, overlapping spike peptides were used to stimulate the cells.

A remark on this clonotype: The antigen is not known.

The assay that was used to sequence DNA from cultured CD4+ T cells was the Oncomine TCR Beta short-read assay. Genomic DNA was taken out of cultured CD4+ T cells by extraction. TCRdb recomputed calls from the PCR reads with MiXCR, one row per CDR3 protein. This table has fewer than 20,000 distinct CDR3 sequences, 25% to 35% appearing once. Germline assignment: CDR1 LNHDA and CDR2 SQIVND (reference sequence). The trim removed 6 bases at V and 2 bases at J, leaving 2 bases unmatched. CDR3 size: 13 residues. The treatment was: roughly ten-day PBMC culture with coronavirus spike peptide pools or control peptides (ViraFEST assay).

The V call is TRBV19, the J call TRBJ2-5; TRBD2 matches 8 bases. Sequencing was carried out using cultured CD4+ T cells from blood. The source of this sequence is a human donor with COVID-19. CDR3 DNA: TGTGCCAGTAGGGTAGCGGGGCAAGAGACCCAGTACTTC. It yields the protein CASRVAGQETQYF.